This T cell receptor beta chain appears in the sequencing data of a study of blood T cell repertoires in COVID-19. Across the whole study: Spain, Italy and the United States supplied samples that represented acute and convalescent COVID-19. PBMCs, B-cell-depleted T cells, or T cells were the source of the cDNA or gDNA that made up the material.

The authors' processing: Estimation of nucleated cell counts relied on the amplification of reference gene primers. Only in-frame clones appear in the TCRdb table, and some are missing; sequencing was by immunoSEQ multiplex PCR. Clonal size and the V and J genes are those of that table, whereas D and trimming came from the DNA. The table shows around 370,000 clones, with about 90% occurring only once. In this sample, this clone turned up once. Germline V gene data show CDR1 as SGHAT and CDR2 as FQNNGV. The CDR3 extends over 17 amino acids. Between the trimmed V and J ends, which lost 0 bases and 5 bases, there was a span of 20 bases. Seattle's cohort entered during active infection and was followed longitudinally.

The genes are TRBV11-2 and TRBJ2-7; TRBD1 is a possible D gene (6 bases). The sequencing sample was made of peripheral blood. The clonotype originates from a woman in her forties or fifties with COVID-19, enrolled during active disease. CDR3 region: CASSLDLRTVHRNEQYF. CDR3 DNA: TGTGCCAGCAGCTTAGATCTCCGGACAGTCCACCGGAACGAGCAGTACTTC.